The 10 T cell receptor beta chains given below trace back to one sample, sequenced in a study of T cell changes during pregnancy in multiple sclerosis (dated by TCRdb to about 2019). Library generation was performed with the immunoSEQ multiplex PCR assay. TCRdb mirrors the immuneACCESS table, restricted to in-frame sequences. Some clones are absent from its copies; in checked studies, under half trace to an unresolved V gene, and the reason for the others is unknown. Recorded for this sample are some 61,000 clones; about 89% of them occurred a single time. The ten most abundant clones make up roughly 0.87% of the sample. The sample was peripheral blood, taken in the second trimester of pregnancy. These receptors all stem from a female donor with multiple sclerosis, enrolled in a pregnancy study.

The genes are TRBV4-2 and TRBJ2-7, with D possibly TRBD1 on 5 matching bases. Germline CDR1 and CDR2: LGHNA and YNFKEQ. V dropped 5 bases and J dropped 0 bases, with 14 bases sitting between them. This CDR3 region has 15 residues. The CDR3 is CASSSRQGDSYEQYF. For the CDR3, the DNA is TGTGCCAGCAGCTCACGACAAGGGGACTCCTACGAGCAGTACTTC.

The chain recombines TRBV4-2 with TRBJ1-4; D might be TRBD1 (5 bases). The ends were cut back, 0 bases at V and 4 bases at J, with 9 bases in the middle. Looked up from germline, CDR1 is LGHNA and CDR2 is YNFKEQ. CDR3 length equals 15 residues. The DNA for the CDR3 is TGTGCCAGCAGCCAAGATGGGAGGGGTAATGAAAAACTGTTTTTT. Encoded protein: CASSQDGRGNEKLFF.

This clone was picked up one time. The chain joins TRBV12-5 to TRBJ1-2; D gene uncertain. The CDR3 consists of 13 residues. The germline CDR1 and CDR2 sequences are LGHNT and FRNRAP. V was pared by 3 bases and J by 4 bases, with 9 bases between. The DNA of the CDR3 is TGTGCTAGTGGTTTTCGGGGAAGCTATGGCTACACCTTC. Translation: CASGFRGSYGYTF.

This clone was counted a few times. The chain is built from TRBV5-1 and TRBJ2-3; 9 nucleotides line up with TRBD2. V gave up 4 bases and J gave up 9 bases; unmatched junction bases: 6. This CDR3 comprises 13 residues. Germline CDR1 reads SGHRS; CDR2 reads YFSETQ. In DNA, the CDR3 is TGCGCCAGCAGCCCAACGAGCGGGGGGACGCAGTATTTT. This encodes CASSPTSGGTQYF. The whole variable domain, remainder taken from reference TRBV5-1 and TRBJ2-3, is KAGVTQTPRYLIKTRGQQVTLSCSPISGHRSVSWYQQTPGQGLQFLFEYFSETQRNKGNFPGRFSGRQFSNSRSEMNVSTLELGDSALYLCASSPTSGGTQYFGPGTRLTVL.

CDR3 in DNA: TGTGCCAGCAGTCCGATCAACAGGGGGCGGGAGACCCAGTACTTC. It is translated as CASSPINRGRETQYF. The chain is built from TRBV28 and TRBJ2-5, with 9 bases lining up with TRBD1. This CDR3 contains 15 residues. The germline V gene encodes CDR1 MDHEN and CDR2 SYDVKM. J lost 5 bases, V lost 5 bases, and 9 bases had no gene match.

On this clone itself: This sample also contains other DNA sequences that code for the same CDR3. The rearrangement links TRBV5-5 to TRBJ1-2; TRBD1 is a possible D gene (5 bases). Trimming removed 0 bases at V and 2 bases at J, with 5 bases between. Per germline, CDR1 SGHKS and CDR2 YYEKEE (reference sequence). This CDR3 has 13 amino acids. The DNA of the CDR3 is TGTGCCAGCAGCTTGGACAGGAACTATGGCTACACCTTC. This gives the protein CASSLDRNYGYTF.

The CDR3 reads CASSREVGTAYEKLFF. Here the CDR3 DNA reads TGCGCCAGCAGTCGGGAAGTAGGGACAGCTTATGAAAAACTGTTTTTT. This sequence joins TRBV4-3 and TRBJ1-4; TRBD1 agrees at 7 bases. The CDR3 totals 16 residues. The V and J ends lost 6 bases and 6 bases, in that order; junction bases with no gene match: 13. Germline V gene data show CDR1 as LGHNA and CDR2 as YSLEER.

The chain combines TRBV5-1 with TRBJ1-6; 10 bases line up with TRBD1. This CDR3 is built from 15 residues. V lost 2 bases to trimming and J lost 5 bases; unmatched junction nucleotides: 1. Per the germline V gene, CDR1 is SGHRS and CDR2 is YFSETQ. CDR3 DNA: TGCGCCAGCAGCTTCGGGACAGGGGATAATTCACCCCTCCACTTT. Its translation: CASSFGTGDNSPLHF.

V usage is TRBV30 and J usage is TRBJ2-5; D gene uncertain. The tail of the sequence fits TRBJ2-7 better, so the J call may be wrong. Germline CDR1 is GTSNPN and CDR2 is SVGIG (reference sequence). The CDR3 has 12 residues. The CDR3 bases are TGTGCCTGGAGTGCCTTTAACTACGAGCAGTACTTC. Amino acid sequence: CAWSAFNYEQYF.

This chain uses TRBV9 with TRBJ2-7, with TRBD1 matching over 8 bases. Germline V CDR1 and CDR2: SGDLS, YYNGEE. The CDR3 spans 15 residues. J was trimmed by 1 base and V by 0 bases; bases with no gene match: 3. CDR3 sequence (DNA): TGTGCCAGCAGCGTAGGTGACAGGGGATCCTACGAGCAGTACTTC. Its protein is CASSVGDRGSYEQYF. Looking up the rest from reference TRBV9 and TRBJ2-7 gives the full variable domain: DSGVTQTPKHLITATGQRVTLRCSPRSGDLSVYWYQQSLDQGLQFLIQYYNGEERAKGNILERFSAQQFPDLHSELNLSSLELGDSALYFCASSVGDRGSYEQYFGPGTRLTVT.